This TCR beta chain came from a study of CD8+CD57+ T cells in acquired aplastic anemia. The V and J ends lost 2 bases and 5 bases respectively, with 12 bases between them. Looked up from germline, CDR1 is MGHRA and CDR2 is YSYEKL. The CDR3 runs to 14 residues. Researchers used genomic DNA as the template to profile TCR beta VDJ and CDR3. TCRdb passed the reads through MiXCR, listing each CDR3 protein once. This table holds hundreds of thousands of distinct CDR3 sequences, about a third found once. Patients chosen for sequencing had shown CD8+CD57+ cell expansion by flow cytometry. The chain carries TRBV4-1 and TRBJ2-5; D unresolved. Sequenced sample: sorted CD4+, CD8+, or CD8+CD57+ T cells (not recorded which) from PBMCs. This receptor was taken from a human donor with aplastic anemia. Written as DNA, the CDR3 is TGCGCCAGCAGCCAAAGTTTAACCGCCGAGACCCAGTACTTC. As protein: CASSQSLTAETQYF.